Listed here are 13 T cell receptor beta chains from one sample, sequenced in a study of OX40 agonist ivuxolimab in advanced cancers. Libraries were prepared by immunoSEQ multiplex PCR; TCRdb keeps only in-frame clonotypes and omits some of them. The sample consists of tens of thousands of clones, 82% of them appearing once. The sample consisted of CD4+ or CD8+ T cells sorted from blood, taken in a trial of the OX40 agonist ivuxolimab. The receptors were sampled from an adult with an advanced solid tumor such as melanoma, head and neck, liver or kidney cancer.

This clone showed up just a few times. The chain has TRBV6-5 and TRBJ1-2, with a tentative D call TRBD1 (6 bases). Germline CDR1 reads MNHEY; CDR2 reads SVGAGI. The CDR3 has 13 amino acids. V lost 6 bases and J lost 7, with 15 bases in between. The CDR3 is CASSVKPGAGYTF. CDR3 DNA sequence: TGTGCCAGCAGCGTTAAACCGGGGGCTGGCTACACCTTC.

Note on this clone: The same CDR3 arises from other DNA sequences in this sample as well. This chain links TRBV30 with TRBJ2-3, with TRBD2 as a possible D gene (7 bases). This CDR3 is 14 amino acids long. Germline lookup yields CDR1 GTSNPN and CDR2 SVGIG (reference sequence). Trimming stripped 5 bases from V and 1 base from J, with 13 bases between. Here the CDR3 reads CAWVGGLGTDTQYF. CDR3 DNA sequence: TGTGCCTGGGTGGGGGGGCTGGGCACAGATACGCAGTATTTT.

V gene TRBV15 combines with J gene TRBJ1-5, with D perhaps TRBD1 (6 bases). Germline CDR1 LNHNV, CDR2 YYDKDF (reference sequence). V was trimmed by 1 base and J by 5 bases, leaving 15 bases between them. The CDR3 has 16 residues. The DNA of the CDR3 is TGTGCCACCAGCAGAGTAGACAGGCACTCTTATCAGCCCCAGCATTTT. It codes for CATSRVDRHSYQPQHF.

This chain links TRBV18 with TRBJ1-2, with 7 bases fitting TRBD1. Trimming at V came to 1 base and at J to 6 bases, leaving 11 bases not matched to a gene. CDR3 length: 16 residues. The germline gives CDR1 KGHSH, CDR2 LQKENI. Here the CDR3 reads CASSPLLPDRSHGYTF. In nucleotides, the CDR3 is TGTGCCAGCTCACCACTCTTACCGGACAGGTCCCATGGCTACACCTTC.

This sequence joins TRBV21-1 and TRBJ1-4. TRBV21-1 is a listed pseudogene. The CDR3 runs 15 residues. The CDR3, as DNA: TGTGCCAGCAGCAAAAAAATGGGGGATGTTGAAAAACTGTTTTTT. Translating gives CASSKKMGDVEKLFF.

The chain couples TRBV6-5 to TRBJ2-5, with 7 bases matching TRBD1. V shed 0 bases, J shed 5 bases, and the junction held 3 bases outside the gene matches. This CDR3 contains 14 residues. The germline V gene has CDR1 MNHEY and CDR2 SVGAGI. CDR3 region: CASSYSTGRETQYF. The CDR3 region has the DNA TGTGCCAGCAGTTACTCGACAGGGCGGGAGACCCAGTACTTC.

The CDR3 reads CASSQSGGAGNEQFF. As DNA, the CDR3 is TGTGCCAGCAGCCAGAGCGGGGGGGCAGGTAATGAGCAGTTCTTC. The chain recombines TRBV7-2 with TRBJ2-1, with 10 positions matching TRBD2. This CDR3 comprises 15 residues. Germline values: CDR1 SGHTA, CDR2 FQGNSA. After removal of 5 bases from V and 7 bases from J, the junction contained 8 bases not matched to a gene.

This chain links TRBV5-1 with TRBJ1-4; 10 bases map to TRBD1. There are 16 residues in the CDR3. Germline CDR1 and CDR2: SGHRS and YFSETQ. The J segment lost 6 bases and the V segment lost 3 bases, leaving 8 bases of the junction unmatched. The CDR3 protein is CASSSGQGGGYEKLFF. For the CDR3, the DNA is TGCGCCAGCAGCTCTGGACAGGGGGGAGGTTATGAAAAACTGTTTTTT.

In its sample, this clone was seen a few times. The chain combines TRBV11-2 with TRBJ2-2, with D unresolved. This CDR3 spans 15 amino acids. In germline, CDR1 is SGHAT, CDR2 FQNNGV. The V end lost 5 bases, the J end lost 6 bases, and 16 bases lay between the germline ends. The CDR3 DNA sequence: TGTGCCAGCAGCCCCCGGCGGATAGAAGCCGGGGAGCTGTTTTTT. This gives the protein CASSPRRIEAGELFF. The whole variable domain, remainder taken from reference TRBV11-2 and TRBJ2-2, is EAGVAQSPRYKIIEKRQSVAFWCNPISGHATLYWYQQILGQGPKLLIQFQNNGVVDDSQLPKDRFSAERLKGVDSTLKIQPAKLEDSAVYLCASSPRRIEAGELFFGEGSRLTVL.

The chain is built from TRBV9 and TRBJ2-2; 7 nucleotides line up with TRBD2. Unmatched junction bases numbered 1, after V lost 2 bases and J lost 0 bases. The CDR3 spans 15 residues. The V gene's germline CDR1 is SGDLS and CDR2 YYNGEE. This chain's CDR3 is CASSVGGTNTGELFF. CDR3 nucleotides: TGTGCCAGCAGCGTGGGGGGGACGAACACCGGGGAGCTGTTTTTT.

This chain connects TRBV5-1 to TRBJ2-3, with D possibly called TRBD1 or TRBD2 (5 bases each). The CDR3 consists of 15 residues. The V end lost 5 bases, the J end lost 1 base, and 14 bases lay between the germline ends. Germline V gene data show CDR1 as SGHRS and CDR2 as YFSETQ. CDR3 bases: TGCGCCAGCAGTAGGGGTGGGGGAGGCACAGATACGCAGTATTTT. As protein: CASSRGGGGTDTQYF.

The chain links TRBV6-5 to TRBJ2-7; possibly TRBD2 for D (5 bases). The V gene lost 7 bases and the J gene lost 5 bases, with 21 bases spanning the gap. The CDR3 has 15 amino acids. The germline CDR1 and CDR2 sequences are MNHEY and SVGAGI. CDR3 sequence reads: CASTFSLEGIHEQYF. The CDR3 coding sequence is TGTGCCAGCACATTCTCCCTAGAGGGAATCCACGAGCAGTACTTC.

This chain joins TRBV19 and TRBJ2-5; maybe TRBD2 (6 bases). Looked up from germline, CDR1 is LNHDA and CDR2 is SQIVND (reference sequence). V dropped 3 bases and J dropped 2 bases, with 19 bases sitting between them. CDR3 length equals 17 residues. CDR3 sequence: CASSMESGRGVQETQYF. DNA for the CDR3: TGTGCCAGTAGTATGGAGTCAGGGCGCGGGGTTCAAGAGACCCAGTACTTC.